This T cell receptor beta chain appears in the sequencing data of a study of cytomegalovirus exposure and HLA in healthy donors. A remark on this clone: Its antigen is undetermined.

Overall study results and limits: Three CMV-associated chains were confirmed in vitro to be specific for CMV antigens. Analysis was carried out at a later point, and it linked a missense DCLRE1C variant to TCR beta V- and J-gene trimming.

Primers included in the PCR were 60 Vbeta and 13 Jbeta primers. Data came from immunoSEQ multiplex PCR; TCRdb stores just in-frame clones and leaves some out. The sample has around 65,000 clones; 75% to 85% are singletons. Sequenced sample: PBMCs. This sequence originates from a man in his fifties in good health and CMV-seropositive.

CDR3 sequence: CASAGTSGRTDTQYF. DNA for the CDR3: TGTGCCAGCGCAGGGACTAGCGGACGCACAGATACGCAGTATTTT. The rearrangement uses TRBV18 and TRBJ2-3; TRBD2 matches at 11 bases. This CDR3 is built from 15 residues. J was trimmed by 1 base and V by 8 bases; bases with no gene match: 5. The germline V gene has CDR1 KGHSH and CDR2 LQKENI.